Following are 10 T cell receptor beta chains from one sample sequenced in a study of T cell changes during pregnancy in multiple sclerosis. Sequencing used immunoSEQ multiplex PCR; TCRdb keeps in-frame clones, though not all of them. The sample shows approximately 100,000 clones, roughly 92% of them seen only once. This sample comprised peripheral blood, obtained after pregnancy. Receptors originate from a female donor with multiple sclerosis, enrolled in a pregnancy study.

The chain combines TRBV6-6 with TRBJ1-2; D is unresolved. This CDR3 contains 15 residues. Trimming took off 5 bases at V and 2 bases at J, with 15 bases between the two ends. CDR1 MNHNY and CDR2 SVGAGI come from the germline V gene (reference sequence). The CDR3 loop is CASSKSIEINYGYTF. The CDR3 DNA reads as TGTGCCAGCAGTAAATCCATCGAGATCAACTATGGCTACACCTTC.

The V gene is TRBV7-6, the J gene TRBJ2-1, with 8 bases fitting TRBD2. CDR3 length: 17 residues. In germline, CDR1 is SGHVS, CDR2 FNYEAQ. After removal of 0 bases from V and 6 bases from J, the junction contained 10 bases not matched to a gene. The CDR3 DNA follows: TGTGCCAGCAGCTTAGCGCGCCTAGCGGGCCCCTCCAATGAGCAGTTCTTC. It encodes CASSLARLAGPSNEQFF.

The chain uses TRBV7-9 and TRBJ2-1; D perhaps matches TRBD2 (5 bases). With 5 bases removed from V and 0 bases from J, the gap between germline ends came to 11 bases. The CDR3 consists of 15 residues. CDR1 SEHNR and CDR2 FQNEAQ come from the germline V gene (reference sequence). The CDR3 protein is CASSPQRSSYNEQFF. The CDR3 coding sequence is TGTGCCAGCAGCCCCCAGCGGAGCTCCTACAATGAGCAGTTCTTC.

This clone showed up just once. The gene calls are TRBV6-5 and TRBJ2-3; maybe TRBD1 (5 bases). Germline V CDR1 and CDR2: MNHEY, SVGAGI. The CDR3 spans 13 residues. Trimming removed 6 bases at V and 6 bases at J, with 13 bases between. The CDR3 sequence is CASRYAAGDTQYF. The CDR3 nucleotides read TGTGCCAGCAGATATGCTGCAGGGGATACGCAGTATTTT.

As DNA, the CDR3 is TGCGCCAGCAGCTCCCAATCGGTAGTCAATGAGCAGTTCTTC. It is translated as CASSSQSVVNEQFF. The chain joins TRBV5-1 to TRBJ2-1; unclear D gene. CDR3 length equals 14 residues. Germline V gives CDR1 SGHRS, CDR2 YFSETQ. Trimming removed 3 bases at V and 6 bases at J, with 13 bases between.

The genes are TRBV10-3 and TRBJ2-5; D possibly corresponds to TRBD1 (5 bases). The CDR3 totals 13 residues. Trimming stripped 3 bases from V and 5 bases from J, with 10 bases between. Germline CDR1 and CDR2: ENHRY and SYGVKD. CDR3 DNA sequence: TGTGCCATCAGTGACAGGGTCGGGGAGACCCAGTACTTC. Protein product: CAISDRVGETQYF.

This chain joins TRBV18 and TRBJ1-3; a weak D match, TRBD1 (5 bases). Trimming removed 5 bases at V and 6 bases at J, with 8 bases between. The CDR3 loop spans 12 amino acids. Germline V gives CDR1 KGHSH, CDR2 LQKENI. CDR3 region: CASSKTENTIYF. The CDR3 DNA reads as TGTGCCAGCTCAAAGACAGAAAACACCATATATTTT.

This chain uses TRBV5-1 with TRBJ2-5; 10 nucleotides match TRBD1. CDR1 SGHRS and CDR2 YFSETQ come from the germline V gene. This CDR3 is built from 14 residues. The ends lost 3 bases at V and 5 bases at J; junction bases unmatched: 4. The CDR3 nucleotides are TGCGCCAGCAGCTCCGACAGGGGGCGGGAGACCCAGTACTTC. Its protein product is CASSSDRGRETQYF. The variable domain in full, completed from reference TRBV5-1 and TRBJ2-5, reads KAGVTQTPRYLIKTRGQQVTLSCSPISGHRSVSWYQQTPGQGLQFLFEYFSETQRNKGNFPGRFSGRQFSNSRSEMNVSTLELGDSALYLCASSSDRGRETQYFGPGTRLLVL.

The chain has TRBV4-3 and TRBJ1-2, with D tentatively TRBD1 (6 bases). Trimming left V 7 bases short and J 4 bases short, with 25 bases between. Germline V CDR1 and CDR2: LGHNA, YSLEER. The CDR3 is 17 amino acids. The CDR3 nucleotides are TGCGCCAGCACTCAAGGATTCACAGGGACGGTCGGCTATGGCTACACCTTC. Translated: CASTQGFTGTVGYGYTF.

The chain is built from TRBV30 and TRBJ1-5; D not resolved. The CDR3 covers 14 residues. Germline CDR1 and CDR2: GTSNPN and SVGIG (reference sequence). With 0 bases removed from V and 6 bases from J, the gap between germline ends came to 12 bases. This CDR3 reads CAWSVRSLSQPQHF. The CDR3 DNA reads TGTGCCTGGAGTGTACGATCCCTCAGTCAGCCCCAGCATTTT.